This is a list of T cell receptor beta chains from one sample in a study of regulatory T cells in long-lasting Graves disease. MiXCR was run by TCRdb on the multiplex PCR reads, yielding one entry per CDR3 protein. The sample lists more than 400,000 distinct CDR3 sequences; around 15% were seen once. The sample was also reused in another study, on T cells in Graves' hyperthyroidism and ophthalmopathy.

Sample: peripheral blood mononuclear cells (PBMCs), taken at new diagnosis, from a patient treated with antithyroid drugs. Receptors originate from a man between 40 and 49 years old with Graves disease. The CDR3 runs from the conserved cysteine through the conserved F or W. D genes are given only for firm matches. Size tells how often a clone was seen (once, few, many) or the class of an expanded clone, and some rows leave it out.

D gene,V gene,clone size,J gene,CDR3 protein,CDR3 DNA
TRBD1,TRBV27,many,TRBJ2-1,CASSSILGQGRNEQFF,TGTGCCAGCAGCTCCATCCTGGGACAGGGACGAAATGAGCAGTTCTTC
TRBD1,TRBV7-9,many,TRBJ2-5,CASSSYHRDSQETQYF,TGTGCCAGCAGCTCGTACCACCGGGACAGCCAAGAGACCCAGTACTTC
.,TRBV2,many,TRBJ1-5,CASRAYRDPSNQPQHF,TGTGCCAGCAGAGCCTACAGGGACCCTAGCAATCAGCCCCAGCATTTT
.,TRBV3-1,many,TRBJ2-1,CASSLTGTPVNEQFF,TGTGCCAGCAGCCTAACCGGGACACCGGTCAATGAGCAGTTCTTC
TRBD2,TRBV13,many,TRBJ2-5,CASSSQTSGVRRETQYF,TGTGCCAGCAGCTCCCAGACTAGCGGGGTCCGTAGAGAGACCCAGTACTTC
.,TRBV12-3/TRBV12-4,many,TRBJ1-1,CASTPTLISGEAFF,TGTGCCAGCACCCCGACCCTGATTAGCGGTGAAGCTTTCTTT
TRBD2,TRBV15,.,TRBJ2-3,CATSPRVEREGSTDTQYF,TGTGCCACCAGCCCCCGTGTCGAGCGGGAGGGAAGCACAGATACGCAGTATTTT
TRBD1,TRBV12-3/TRBV12-4,many,TRBJ1-6,CASSQSQGNSPLHF,TGTGCCAGCAGTCAGTCACAGGGGAACTCACCCCTCCACTTT
TRBD1,TRBV12-3/TRBV12-4,many,TRBJ1-3,CASSSTGGSGNTIYF,TGTGCCAGCAGTTCGACAGGGGGCTCTGGAAACACCATATATTTT
.,TRBV10-1,many,TRBJ1-1,CASSDNPAGNTEAFF,TGCGCCAGCAGTGATAATCCCGCGGGGAACACTGAAGCTTTCTTT
.,TRBV6-1,.,TRBJ2-7,CASSERRGIYEQYF,TGTGCCAGCAGTGAAAGAAGGGGGATTTACGAGCAGTACTTC
TRBD1,TRBV28,many,TRBJ2-4,CASSPPGQGGNIQYF,TGTGCCAGCAGTCCGCCGGGACAGGGAGGAAACATTCAGTACTTC
.,TRBV6-1,.,TRBJ2-1,CASSEAQHRAEQFF,TGTGCCAGCAGTGAAGCCCAACACAGGGCCGAGCAGTTCTTC
TRBD2,TRBV3-1,many,TRBJ2-7,CASSPTLAGGWEQYF,TGTGCCAGCAGCCCCACTCTAGCGGGAGGCTGGGAGCAGTACTTC
.,TRBV7-9,many,TRBJ2-7,CASSSPGGRRNEQYF,TGTGCCAGCAGCTCCCCAGGCGGCAGGAGGAACGAGCAGTACTTC
.,TRBV3-1,.,TRBJ2-2,CASSLLDSLNTGELFF,TGTGCCAGCAGCCTTCTGGACTCACTAAACACCGGGGAGCTGTTTTTT
.,TRBV5-1,many,TRBJ2-4,CASSPESPRTGIQYF,TGCGCCAGCAGCCCCGAGTCGCCGCGGACGGGCATTCAGTACTTC
.,TRBV27,many,TRBJ2-7,CASSLGNRRVGEQYF,TGTGCCAGCAGTTTGGGGAATAGACGCGTCGGCGAGCAGTACTTC
.,TRBV11-2,many,TRBJ2-1,CASSYGSSYNEQFF,TGTGCCAGCAGCTACGGCAGCTCCTACAATGAGCAGTTCTTC
.,TRBV2,many,TRBJ2-7,CASLGLTYEQYF,TGTGCCAGCCTGGGACTTACCTACGAGCAGTACTTC
TRBD1,TRBV7-2,many,TRBJ2-5,CASSLDGLGGMETQYF,TGTGCCAGCAGCTTAGACGGTTTAGGGGGCATGGAGACCCAGTACTTC
.,TRBV7-9,many,TRBJ2-6,CASSLARQGGVLTF,TGTGCCAGCAGCTTAGCTCGGCAGGGAGGCGTCCTGACTTTC
.,TRBV2,few,TRBJ1-3,CASRAQGGSSGNTIYF,TGTGCCAGCAGGGCCCAGGGAGGCAGCTCTGGAAACACCATATATTTT
.,TRBV20-1,.,TRBJ2-5,CSARMVETQYF,TGCAGTGCTAGAATGGTAGAGACCCAGTACTTC
TRBD2,TRBV27,once,TRBJ2-7,CASSSRDYVYEQYF,TGTGCCAGCAGTTCGCGGGACTATGTTTACGAGCAGTACTTC
.,TRBV28,.,TRBJ1-2,CASSLEDSLYGCTF,TGTGCCAGCAGTTTAGAGGACAGCCTATATGGCTGCACCTTC
TRBD2,TRBV5-1,.,TRBJ2-5,CASSPSLTSARENQYF,TGCGCCAGCAGCCCCTCACTGACTAGCGCAAGGGAGAACCAGTACTTC
.,TRBV6-5,.,TRBJ1-5,CASSYSAAANQPQHF,TGTGCCAGCAGTTACTCGGCGGCAGCGAATCAGCCCCAGCATTTT
TRBD1,TRBV28,many,TRBJ2-7,CASSLTGTDSYEQYF,TGTGCCAGCAGTTTAACCGGGACAGACTCCTACGAGCAGTACTTC
.,TRBV20-1,many,TRBJ2-7,CSARASHAYEQYF,TGCAGTGCTAGAGCCAGCCACGCCTACGAGCAGTACTTC
.,TRBV14,.,TRBJ1-5,CASSHNSNQPQHF,TGTGCCAGCAGCCATAATAGCAATCAGCCCCAGCATTTT
.,TRBV20-1,many,TRBJ2-1,CSGRSTRRNEQFF,TGCAGTGGCCGTTCGACCCGGCGGAATGAGCAGTTCTTC
.,TRBV12-5,many,TRBJ2-1,CASGSVQGFYNEQFF,TGTGCTAGTGGTTCGGTCCAGGGCTTTTACAATGAGCAGTTCTTC
.,TRBV14,many,TRBJ2-7,CASSLKQGGYYEQYF,TGTGCCAGCAGCCTCAAACAGGGAGGCTATTATGAGCAGTACTTC
.,TRBV5-1,few,TRBJ2-5,CASSLLGTLKETQYF,TGCGCCAGCAGCTTGCTCGGGACTCTCAAAGAGACCCAGTACTTC
.,TRBV7-9,few,TRBJ1-2,CASGLPQLDGYTF,TGTGCCAGCGGCTTACCACAGCTAGATGGCTACACCTTC
.,TRBV28,many,TRBJ2-7,CASSYGNPYEQYF,TGTGCCAGCAGTTACGGGAATCCCTACGAGCAGTACTTC
TRBD1,TRBV24-1,many,TRBJ2-1,CATSDPLTGGPYNEQFF,TGTGCCACCAGTGACCCCCTGACAGGGGGCCCATACAATGAGCAGTTCTTC
.,TRBV12-3/TRBV12-4,many,TRBJ1-1,CASSLAPSSAEAFF,TGTGCCAGCAGTTTAGCCCCGTCGTCGGCGGAAGCTTTCTTT
TRBD2,TRBV7-2,many,TRBJ2-7,CASSLYPSGSLEQYF,TGTGCCAGCAGCTTATACCCTAGCGGGAGCCTCGAGCAGTACTTC
.,TRBV5-1,.,TRBJ2-7,CASSFSGDYEQYF,TGCGCCAGCAGCTTCTCGGGCGACTACGAGCAGTACTTC
.,TRBV12-3/TRBV12-4,many,TRBJ2-5,CASSLRILQETQYF,TGTGCCAGCAGTTTGAGGATCCTCCAAGAGACCCAGTACTTC
TRBD1,TRBV30,many,TRBJ2-1,CAWSTGTGDYNEQFF,TGTGCCTGGAGTACCGGGACAGGGGATTACAATGAGCAGTTCTTC
.,TRBV24-1,many,TRBJ2-7,CATSDLWGGEQYF,TGTGCCACCAGTGATTTATGGGGCGGTGAGCAGTACTTC
.,TRBV2,many,TRBJ2-7,CASIPEVRGSYEQYF,TGTGCCAGCATACCGGAGGTCAGGGGCTCCTACGAGCAGTACTTC
.,TRBV11-2,.,TRBJ1-4,CASSSLGEATNEKLFF,TGTGCCAGCAGCTCACTGGGGGAGGCAACTAATGAAAAACTGTTTTTT
TRBD2,TRBV28,many,TRBJ2-7,CASSPGLAELSSYEQYF,TGTGCCAGCAGCCCGGGACTAGCGGAGCTAAGCTCCTACGAGCAGTACTTC
.,TRBV11-2,many,TRBJ1-4,CASSNRALGEKLFF,TGTGCCAGCAGCAACCGGGCATTGGGTGAAAAACTGTTTTTT